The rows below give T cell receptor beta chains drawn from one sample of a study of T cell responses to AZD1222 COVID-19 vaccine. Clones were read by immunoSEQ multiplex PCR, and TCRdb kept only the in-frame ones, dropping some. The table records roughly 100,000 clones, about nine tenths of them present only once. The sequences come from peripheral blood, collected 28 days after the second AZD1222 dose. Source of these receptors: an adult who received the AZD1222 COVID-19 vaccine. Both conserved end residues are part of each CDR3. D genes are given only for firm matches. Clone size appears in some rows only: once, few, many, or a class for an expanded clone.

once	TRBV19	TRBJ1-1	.	CASSIGGAETEAFF	TGTGCCAGTAGTATAGGAGGGGCAGAAACTGAAGCTTTCTTT
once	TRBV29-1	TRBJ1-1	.	CSVARWNTEAFF	TGCAGCGTTGCCCGGTGGAACACTGAAGCTTTCTTT
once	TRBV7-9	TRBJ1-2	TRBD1	CASSPSSTGGDGYTF	TGTGCCAGCAGCCCCTCCTCGACAGGGGGCGATGGCTACACCTTC
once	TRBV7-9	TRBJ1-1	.	CASSFGQGGSEAFF	TGTGCCAGCAGCTTCGGGCAGGGTGGTTCTGAAGCTTTCTTT
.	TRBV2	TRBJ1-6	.	CASARGNNSPLHF	TGTGCCAGCGCGAGGGGGAATAATTCACCCCTCCACTTT
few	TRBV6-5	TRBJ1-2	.	CASERKLNYGYTF	TGTGCCAGCGAAAGGAAGCTTAACTATGGCTACACCTTC
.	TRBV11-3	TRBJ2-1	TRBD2	CASSVGLAGGAVDEQFF	TGTGCCAGCAGCGTTGGACTAGCGGGAGGGGCCGTGGATGAGCAGTTCTTC
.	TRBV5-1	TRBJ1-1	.	CASSENMNTEAFF	TGCGCCAGCAGTGAAAACATGAACACTGAAGCTTTCTTT
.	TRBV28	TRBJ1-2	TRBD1	CASSLDRDPYGYTF	TGTGCCAGCAGTCTCGACAGGGATCCCTATGGCTACACCTTC
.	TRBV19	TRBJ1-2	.	CASSMGRGYGYTF	TGTGCCAGTAGTATGGGCAGGGGTTATGGCTACACCTTC
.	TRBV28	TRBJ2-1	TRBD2	CASSPSGTSLNEQFF	TGTGCCAGCAGTCCCTCCGGGACTAGCCTCAATGAGCAGTTCTTC
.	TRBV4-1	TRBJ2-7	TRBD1	CASSQGDRAYEQYF	TGCGCCAGCAGCCAAGGGGACAGAGCCTACGAGCAGTACTTC
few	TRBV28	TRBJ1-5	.	CASSLSGASGNQPQHF	TGTGCCAGCAGTTTAAGTGGCGCATCGGGCAATCAGCCCCAGCATTTT
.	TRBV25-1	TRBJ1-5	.	CASMSAGGNQPQHF	TGTGCCAGCATGAGCGCAGGGGGCAATCAGCCCCAGCATTTT
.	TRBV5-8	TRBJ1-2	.	CASTLGPGPNYGYTF	TGTGCCAGCACCCTTGGGCCGGGGCCTAACTATGGCTACACCTTC
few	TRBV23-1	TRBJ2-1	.	CASSQGGICTNEQFF	TGCGCCAGCAGTCAAGGCGGGATCTGCACAAATGAGCAGTTCTTC
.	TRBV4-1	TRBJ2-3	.	CASSQDRVEHTDTQYF	TGCGCCAGCAGCCAAGACAGGGTGGAACACACAGATACGCAGTATTTT
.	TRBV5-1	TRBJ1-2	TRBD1	CASSLQGLLYGYTF	TGCGCCAGCAGCCTACAGGGGCTCCTCTATGGCTACACCTTC
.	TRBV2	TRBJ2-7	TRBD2	CASSEVKGLAATYEQYF	TGTGCCAGCAGTGAGGTAAAGGGACTAGCGGCGACCTACGAGCAGTACTTC
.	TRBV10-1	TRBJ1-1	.	CASSGDSTEAFF	TGCGCCAGCAGTGGGGACTCTACTGAAGCTTTCTTT
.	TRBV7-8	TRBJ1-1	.	CASTKMNTEAFF	TGTGCCAGCACCAAGATGAACACTGAAGCTTTCTTT
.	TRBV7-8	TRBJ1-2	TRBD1	CASSYRQGHPYGYTF	TGTGCCAGCAGCTACAGACAGGGCCATCCCTATGGCTACACCTTC
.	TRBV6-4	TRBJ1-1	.	CATRDHSTGGEAFF	TGTGCCACCCGGGACCACTCAACGGGGGGCGAAGCTTTCTTT
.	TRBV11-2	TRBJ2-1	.	CASSKLEELGEQFF	TGTGCCAGCAGCAAATTAGAAGAACTTGGTGAGCAGTTCTTC
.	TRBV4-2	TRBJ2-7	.	CASSQESRGPGYEQYF	TGTGCCAGCAGCCAAGAGTCTAGAGGGCCAGGCTACGAGCAGTACTTC
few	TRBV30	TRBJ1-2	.	CAWPGDSSGYTF	TGTGCCTGGCCAGGAGACTCTTCTGGCTACACCTTC
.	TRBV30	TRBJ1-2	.	CAQSPGEDYGYTF	TGTGCTCAATCCCCAGGGGAAGATTATGGCTACACCTTC
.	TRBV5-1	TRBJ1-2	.	CASSLGGVRNYGYTF	TGCGCCAGCAGCTTGGGTGGGGTAAGGAACTATGGCTACACCTTC
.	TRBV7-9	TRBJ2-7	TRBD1	CASSPPGTGGGEQYF	TGTGCCAGCAGCCCCCCCGGGACAGGGGGAGGAGAGCAGTACTTC
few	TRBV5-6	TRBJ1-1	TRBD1	CASSWGTATEAFF	TGTGCCAGCAGCTGGGGGACAGCCACTGAAGCTTTCTTT
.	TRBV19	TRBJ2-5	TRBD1	CASSIGQGARETQYF	TGTGCCAGTAGTATAGGACAGGGGGCGAGGGAGACCCAGTACTTC
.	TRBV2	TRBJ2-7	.	CASRRDYEQYF	TGTGCCAGCAGGCGGGACTACGAGCAGTACTTC
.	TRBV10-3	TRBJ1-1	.	CAISEGDGEAFF	TGTGCCATCAGTGAGGGGGACGGTGAAGCTTTCTTT
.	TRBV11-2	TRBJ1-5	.	CASARTGNQPQHF	TGTGCCAGCGCGAGGACAGGCAATCAGCCCCAGCATTTT
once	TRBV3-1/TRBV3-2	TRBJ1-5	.	CASSQDRNQPQHF	TGTGCCAGCAGCCAAGATCGAAATCAGCCCCAGCATTTT
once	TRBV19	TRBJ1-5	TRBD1	CASRDRVGNQPQHF	TGTGCCAGTAGGGACAGGGTCGGCAATCAGCCCCAGCATTTT
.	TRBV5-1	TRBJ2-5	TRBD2	CASSELAGGSPGETQYF	TGCGCCAGCAGCGAACTAGCGGGAGGTTCCCCAGGAGAGACCCAGTACTTC
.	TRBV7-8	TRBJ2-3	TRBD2	CASSLMGRADTQYF	TGTGCCAGCAGCTTAATGGGGAGGGCAGATACGCAGTATTTT
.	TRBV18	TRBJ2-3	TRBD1	CASSPLGTGESDTQYF	TGTGCCAGCTCACCATTGGGGACAGGGGAGTCAGATACGCAGTATTTT
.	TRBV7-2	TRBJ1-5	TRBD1	CASRSGQPGQPQHF	TGTGCCAGCAGGTCGGGACAGCCGGGACAGCCCCAGCATTTT
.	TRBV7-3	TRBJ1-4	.	CASSQQGIPEKLFF	TGTGCCAGCAGCCAACAGGGTATACCTGAAAAACTGTTTTTT
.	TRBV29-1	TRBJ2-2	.	CSVGVGTANTGELFF	TGCAGCGTTGGGGTGGGGACCGCGAACACCGGGGAGCTGTTTTTT
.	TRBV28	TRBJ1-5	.	CASIPGVNQPQHF	TGTGCCAGCATCCCAGGGGTCAATCAGCCCCAGCATTTT
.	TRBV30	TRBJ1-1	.	CAWTTGLNTEAFF	TGTGCCTGGACCACCGGGTTGAACACTGAAGCTTTCTTT
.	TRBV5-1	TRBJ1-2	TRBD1	CASSLVGGQGNYGYTF	TGCGCCAGCAGCTTGGTAGGGGGACAGGGGAACTATGGCTACACCTTC
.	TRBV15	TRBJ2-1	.	CATSRGGDSSQFF	TGTGCCACCAGCAGAGGTGGGGACTCTTCTCAGTTCTTC
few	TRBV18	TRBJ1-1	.	CASSESGTEAFF	TGTGCCAGCTCAGAGTCGGGCACTGAAGCTTTCTTT
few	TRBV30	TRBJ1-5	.	CAWTLTGWYQPQHF	TGTGCCTGGACTCTAACAGGGTGGTATCAGCCCCAGCATTTT
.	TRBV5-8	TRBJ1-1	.	CASSLRRDAWNTEAFF	TGTGCCAGCAGCTTGAGGAGGGATGCGTGGAACACTGAAGCTTTCTTT
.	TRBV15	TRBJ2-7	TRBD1	CATSRGGGDRGPHEQYF	TGTGCCACCAGCAGAGGGGGTGGGGACAGGGGGCCCCACGAGCAGTACTTC
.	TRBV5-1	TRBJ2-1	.	CASSLVRWGHEQFF	TGCGCCAGCAGCTTGGTTCGGTGGGGGCATGAGCAGTTCTTC
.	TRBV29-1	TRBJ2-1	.	CSVARGNEQFF	TGCAGCGTTGCACGAGGGAATGAGCAGTTCTTC
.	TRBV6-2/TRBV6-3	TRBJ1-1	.	CASSWASAEAFF	TGTGCCAGCAGTTGGGCTTCGGCTGAAGCTTTCTTT